This TCR beta chain was sequenced during a study of CD8+CD57+ T cells in acquired aplastic anemia. Overall study context: Mean yield of DNA from sorted CD4+ and CD8+ cells was approximately 3 ug.

Genomic DNA constituted the template upon which TCR beta VDJ and CDR3 profiling was performed. From the reads, TCRdb called clonotypes with MiXCR, one entry per CDR3 protein. The repertoire includes around 200,000 distinct CDR3 sequences, less than 60% of them detected once, and about 2% sits in the top ten. Broader study findings: Patients and controls were not found to differ significantly in CD8+ Simpson's diversity. Patients and controls had in common 25 to 35 CD8+ CDR3 sequences.

Of note for this clonotype: Antigen specificity is unknown.

All patients picked for sequencing had shown, by flow cytometry, an expansion of CD8+CD57+ cells. Among the patients, all had severe acquired aplastic anemia. The CDR3 loop spans 14 amino acids. V was trimmed by 0 bases and J by 6 bases, leaving 11 bases between them. Germline assignment: CDR1 SQVTM and CDR2 ANQGSEA. Sequencing was done on a sample of sorted CD4+, CD8+, or CD8+CD57+ T cells (not recorded which) from PBMCs. This TCR was sampled from a human donor with aplastic anemia. This sequence joins TRBV29-1 and TRBJ1-4; D is unclear. Here the CDR3 DNA reads TGCAGCGTTGAAGAGTGGGGTGGTGATGAAAAACTGTTTTTT. It yields the protein CSVEEWGGDEKLFF. Full variable domain (remainder filled in from reference TRBV29-1 and TRBJ1-4): SAVISQKPSRDICQRGTSLTIQCQVDSQVTMMFWYRQQPGQSLTLIATANQGSEATYESGFVIDKFPISRPNLTFSTLTVSNMSPEDSSIYLCSVEEWGGDEKLFFGSGTQLSVL.